The 2 T cell receptor beta chains presented below share a single source sample, sequenced in a study of cytomegalovirus exposure and HLA in healthy donors. PCR employed 60 Vbeta and 13 Jbeta primers. TCRdb's copy holds only in-frame clones and misses some; the assay was immunoSEQ multiplex PCR. The sample carries roughly 100,000 clones, approximately 73% recorded once. The sample consisted of PBMCs. The origin of the receptors is a woman under 30 in good health and CMV-seropositive.

The chain couples TRBV4-1 to TRBJ2-5; 10 bases align to TRBD1. Germline CDR1 is MGHRA and CDR2 is YSYEKL. The V segment lost 3 bases and the J segment 4 bases; nucleotides outside the gene matches: 2. The CDR3 consists of 14 residues. CDR3 in amino acids: CASSQGDRGETQYF. The CDR3 DNA follows: TGCGCCAGCAGCCAGGGGGACAGGGGAGAGACCCAGTACTTC.

The chain's CDR3 is CSVLDSNQPQHF. Written as DNA, the CDR3 is TGCAGCGTTCTAGATAGCAATCAGCCCCAGCATTTT. The chain joins TRBV29-1 to TRBJ1-5; D is undetermined. Germline values: CDR1 SQVTM, CDR2 ANQGSEA. Between the trimmed V and J ends, which lost 5 bases and 0 bases, there was a span of 5 bases. There are 12 residues in the CDR3.